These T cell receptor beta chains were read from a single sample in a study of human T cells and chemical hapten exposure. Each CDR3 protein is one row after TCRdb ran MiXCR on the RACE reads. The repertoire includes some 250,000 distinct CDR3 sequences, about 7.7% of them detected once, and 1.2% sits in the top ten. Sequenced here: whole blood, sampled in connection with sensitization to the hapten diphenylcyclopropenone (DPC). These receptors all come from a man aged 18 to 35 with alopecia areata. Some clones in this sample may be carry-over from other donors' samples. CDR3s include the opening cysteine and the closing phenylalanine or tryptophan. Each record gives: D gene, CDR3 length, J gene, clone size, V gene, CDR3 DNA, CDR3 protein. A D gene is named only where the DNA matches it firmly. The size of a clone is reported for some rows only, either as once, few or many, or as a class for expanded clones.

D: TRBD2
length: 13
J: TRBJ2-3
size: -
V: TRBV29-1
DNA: TGCAGCTCCAAATGGCGGGGGGGCCCCACGCAGTATTTT
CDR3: CSSKWRGGPTQYF

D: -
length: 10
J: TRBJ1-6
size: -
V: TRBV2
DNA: TGTGCCAGCAGGGGCTCACCCCTCCACTTT
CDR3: CASRGSPLHF

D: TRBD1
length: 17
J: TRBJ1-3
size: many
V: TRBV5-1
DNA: TGCGCCAGCAGCCCACAAGGGACAGCCAGCTCTGGAAACACCATATATTTT
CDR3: CASSPQGTASSGNTIYF

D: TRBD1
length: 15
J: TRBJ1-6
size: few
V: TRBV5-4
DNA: TGTGCCAGCAGCTTCCGGACAGGGGGCAATTCACCCCTCCACTTT
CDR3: CASSFRTGGNSPLHF

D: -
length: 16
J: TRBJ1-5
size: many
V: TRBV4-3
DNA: TGCGCCAGCAGCCAAGACAGGGGTGGCAGCAATCAGCCCCAGCATTTT
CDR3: CASSQDRGGSNQPQHF

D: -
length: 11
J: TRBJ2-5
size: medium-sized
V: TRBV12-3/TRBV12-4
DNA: TGTGCCAGCAGTCTACAAGAGACCCAGTACTTC
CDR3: CASSLQETQYF

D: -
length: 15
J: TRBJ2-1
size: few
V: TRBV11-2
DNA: TGTGCCAGTGCCAACGGCCTACGCTCCTACAATGAGCAGTTCTTC
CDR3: CASANGLRSYNEQFF

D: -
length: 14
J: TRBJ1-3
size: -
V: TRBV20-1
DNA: TGCAGTGCCCGAATGACAGGATTTGGAAACACCATATATTTT
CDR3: CSARMTGFGNTIYF

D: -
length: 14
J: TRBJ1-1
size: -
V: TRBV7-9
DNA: TGTGCCAGCAGCTTAGCGGTTACTGTGGCTGAAGCTTTCTTT
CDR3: CASSLAVTVAEAFF

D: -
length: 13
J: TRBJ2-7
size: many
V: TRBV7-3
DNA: TGTGCCAGCAGCTTAACGGAACGGGTCGAGCAGTACTTC
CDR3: CASSLTERVEQYF

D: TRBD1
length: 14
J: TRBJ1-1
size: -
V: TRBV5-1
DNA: TGCGCCAGCAGCGCAATGGGGACAGGCGTGGAAGCTTTCTTT
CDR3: CASSAMGTGVEAFF

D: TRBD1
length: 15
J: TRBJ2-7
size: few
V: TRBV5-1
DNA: TGCGCCAGCAGCTTGGTGGGACAGGGAATTAGAGAGCAGTACTTC
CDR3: CASSLVGQGIREQYF

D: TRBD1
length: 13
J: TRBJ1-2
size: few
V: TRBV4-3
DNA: TGCGCCAGCAGCCAGGACAGGGGATTTGGCTACACCTTC
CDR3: CASSQDRGFGYTF